The entry below describes one T cell receptor (beta chain). This sample is part of a study of blood T cell repertoires in COVID-19. Study summary: Spain, Italy and the United States supplied samples that represented acute and convalescent COVID-19.

Authors' processing steps: Estimation of nucleated cell counts was performed using reference gene primer amplification. TCRdb keeps only in-frame clones here, not all; method: immunoSEQ multiplex PCR. V and J calls and clone size are those listed in that table; D and trimming were worked out from the DNA. Of under 500,000 clones listed, 75% to 90% are singletons. Germline V lookup: CDR1 MNHEY, CDR2 SVGAGI. The CDR3 runs to 16 residues. The ends were cut back, 0 bases at V and 0 bases at J, with 6 bases in the middle. The receptor comes from a man younger than 40 who had recovered from COVID-19. Material for sequencing was PBMCs or T cells enriched from blood (not recorded which). The gene calls are TRBV6-5 and TRBJ2-6; D remains ambiguous. The CDR3 reads CASSYSISSGANVLTF. The CDR3 nucleotides are TGTGCCAGCAGTTACTCGATCAGCTCTGGGGCCAACGTCCTGACTTTC.